This entry concerns a single TCR beta chain. CDR1 is SGHRS, CDR2 YFSETQ, per germline. The CDR3 consists of 13 residues. V dropped 2 bases and J dropped 6 bases, with 11 bases sitting between them. The sample comes from a study of blood T cell repertoires in COVID-19. Looking at the study overall: The samples span acute and convalescent COVID-19 from the United States, Italy and Spain. Nucleic acid was either cDNA or gDNA, and it came from T cells, B-cell-depleted T cells, or PBMCs.

Original processing notes: Cell counts per sample came from amplifying reference gene primers. Generated by immunoSEQ multiplex PCR, the TCRdb table keeps only in-frame clones and is missing some. The V and J calls and clone size were taken over from that table, and D and trimming were inferred from the DNA. The profile covers hundreds of thousands of clones, with around four fifths appearing a single time and around 4.1% taken by the ten largest. This rearrangement joins TRBV5-1 to TRBJ1-2; weak D call: TRBD1 (6 bases). The sample taken for sequencing was peripheral blood. The TCR sequence derives from a woman in her thirties or forties with active or convalescent COVID-19. The CDR3 region has the DNA TGCGCCAGCAGCTTAGGGGCAGGGGATGGCTACACCTTC. Translating gives CASSLGAGDGYTF.